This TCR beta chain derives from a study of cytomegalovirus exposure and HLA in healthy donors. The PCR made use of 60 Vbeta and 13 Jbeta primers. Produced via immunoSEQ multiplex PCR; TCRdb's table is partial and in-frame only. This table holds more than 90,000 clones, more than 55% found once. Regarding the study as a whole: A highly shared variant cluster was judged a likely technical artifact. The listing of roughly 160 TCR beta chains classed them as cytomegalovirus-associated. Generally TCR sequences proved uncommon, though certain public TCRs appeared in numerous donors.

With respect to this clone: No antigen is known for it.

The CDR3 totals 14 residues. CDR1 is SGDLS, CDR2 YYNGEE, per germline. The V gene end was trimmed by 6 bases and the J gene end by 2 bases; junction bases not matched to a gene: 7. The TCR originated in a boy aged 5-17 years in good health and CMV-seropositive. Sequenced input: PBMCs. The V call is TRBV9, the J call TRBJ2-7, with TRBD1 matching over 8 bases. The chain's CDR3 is CASKKDRDAYEQYF. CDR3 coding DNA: TGTGCCAGCAAAAAGGACAGGGACGCCTACGAGCAGTACTTC.